Following are 27 T cell receptor beta chains from one sample sequenced in a study of T-cell reconstitution after alpha-beta-depleted transplantation in children. Unique molecular identifiers were incorporated when the TCRbeta library was constructed. TCRdb re-derived calls from the PCR reads in MiXCR, one entry per CDR3 protein. Of some 290,000 distinct CDR3 sequences detected, 9.9% appear once; the ten largest clones hold roughly 9.1%. Sequencing was performed on PBMCs from the stem cell graft donor, taken from the stem cell graft. The receptors stem from a human donor who donated a stem cell graft to a child with SCID.

This clonotype was picked up many times. This sequence joins TRBV3-1 and TRBJ2-1; 7 bases are shared with TRBD1. Germline CDR1 and CDR2: LGHDT and YNNKEL (reference sequence). Germline trimming cut 5 bases from V and 2 bases from J; bases unmatched to any gene: 6. The length of the CDR3 is 15 residues. The CDR3 reads CASSKGASPYNEQFF. The CDR3 DNA follows: TGTGCCAGCAGCAAGGGGGCATCCCCCTACAATGAGCAGTTCTTC.

The V and J genes are TRBV20-1 and TRBJ2-1, with a possible D match to TRBD2 (6 bases). The CDR3 is 14 amino acids. Trimming removed 3 bases from V and 5 bases from J, with 14 bases in between. Germline assignment: CDR1 DFQATT and CDR2 SNEGSKA (reference sequence). CDR3 coding DNA: TGCAGTGCTAGCGGACGGAGGGATAACAATGAGCAGTTCTTC. This translates into CSASGRRDNNEQFF.

This clonotype was counted a few times. The rearrangement uses TRBV20-1 and TRBJ2-1, with TRBD2 matching 8 bases. The germline V gene encodes CDR1 DFQATT and CDR2 SNEGSKA (reference sequence). This CDR3 contains 15 residues. V was clipped by 7 bases and J by 7 bases; unmatched bases: 15. The CDR3 bases are TGCAGTGGGGAGCGGGGGCCTCCCGGGGGGAATGAGCAGTTCTTC. It translates to CSGERGPPGGNEQFF.

Regarding this clonotype: One base away lies a much larger clone, so this may be a sequencing read error. V usage is TRBV4-1 and J usage is TRBJ2-2; D not resolved. The V gene's germline CDR1 is MGHRA and CDR2 YSYEKL. Deletions cut 0 bases from V and 13 bases from J, with 9 bases between. CDR3 length equals 12 residues. DNA for the CDR3: TGCGCCAGCAGCCAAGATGGTTGGGTGCTGTTTTTT. Residues: CASSQDGWVLFF.

The genes are TRBV29-1 and TRBJ2-7, with D perhaps TRBD2 (6 bases). Germline V CDR1 and CDR2: SQVTM, ANQGSEA. V lost 4 bases and J 5 bases, leaving 21 bases between the germline ends. The CDR3 contains 15 residues. The CDR3 nucleotides are TGCAGCGTTGTTGTGGGGGGAGGCAGGGTCCACGAGCAGTACTTC. It is translated as CSVVVGGGRVHEQYF.

In its sample, this clonotype was seen many times. The chain is built from TRBV15 and TRBJ1-4; D unclear. Germline V lookup: CDR1 LNHNV, CDR2 YYDKDF (reference sequence). The CDR3 loop spans 14 amino acids. V lost 1 base, J lost 5 bases, and 8 bases lay in between. The CDR3 DNA is TGTGCCACCAGCAGAGCAGGCAGAAATGAAAAACTGTTTTTT. As protein: CATSRAGRNEKLFF.

This clonotype was detected only a few times. The chain is built from TRBV5-1 and TRBJ1-1; D remains ambiguous. V was cut by 4 bases and J by 8 bases, with 18 bases left in between. The CDR3 spans 14 residues. In germline, CDR1 is SGHRS, CDR2 YFSETQ. The CDR3 coding sequence is TGCGCCAGCAGCATGAATGGACCACCAATAGAAGCTTTCTTT. Amino acids: CASSMNGPPIEAFF.

This clonotype turned up a few times. This chain's CDR3 is CASSQSGQPQHF. CDR3 DNA sequence: TGTGCCAGCAGCCAGTCGGGACAGCCCCAGCATTTT. V and J are TRBV3-1 and TRBJ1-5; D is ambiguous. V was pared by 3 bases and J by 7 bases, with 7 bases between. Germline V gene sequence: CDR1 LGHDT, CDR2 YNNKEL (reference sequence). This CDR3 region has 12 residues.

The rearrangement links TRBV3-1 to TRBJ2-3; 8 bases map to TRBD2. The germline V gene encodes CDR1 LGHDT and CDR2 YNNKEL (reference sequence). Unmatched junction bases numbered 7, after V lost 3 bases and J lost 2 bases. The CDR3 is 16 amino acids. As DNA, the CDR3 is TGTGCCAGCAGCCAGATAGCGGGGTCGATCACAGATACGCAGTATTTT. Translating it yields CASSQIAGSITDTQYF.

The V and J genes are TRBV7-6 and TRBJ2-1, with 9 bases that match TRBD1. V lost 4 bases, J lost 1 base, and 8 bases stayed unmatched. Germline CDR1 reads SGHVS; CDR2 reads FNYEAQ. There are 17 residues in the CDR3. In DNA form, the CDR3 reads TGTGCCAGCAGCTCTACAGGGGGCCCCTGGTCCTACAATGAGCAGTTCTTC. Its protein is CASSSTGGPWSYNEQFF.

This clonotype rates as medium-sized. The chain recombines TRBV20-1 with TRBJ2-5; possible D gene TRBD1, 6 bases. Germline V gives CDR1 DFQATT, CDR2 SNEGSKA (reference sequence). V gave up 2 bases and J gave up 5 bases, with 15 bases separating them. This CDR3 has 14 amino acids. The DNA for the CDR3 is TGCAGTGCTAGATTCACAGGGTTCTCGGAGACCCAGTACTTC. Translating it yields CSARFTGFSETQYF.

In this sample, this clonotype turned up a few times. The V and J genes are TRBV4-2 and TRBJ2-7; D unclear. V lost 0 bases, J lost 5 bases, and 5 bases lay in between. Germline CDR1 and CDR2: LGHNA and YNFKEQ. The CDR3 is 12 residues long. Here the CDR3 DNA reads TGTGCCAGCAGCCAAGAGGTTGACGAGCAGTACTTC. Translation: CASSQEVDEQYF.

The chain combines TRBV13 with TRBJ2-7; D may be TRBD1 (5 bases). In germline, CDR1 is PRHDT, CDR2 FYEKMQ (reference sequence). The CDR3 contains 17 residues. Trimming shortened V by 2 bases and J by 4 bases, and 21 bases separated the two germline ends. CDR3 amino acids: CASSLRIRQTDRYEQYF. The DNA of the CDR3 is TGTGCCAGCAGCTTAAGGATCCGTCAGACAGACCGGTACGAGCAGTACTTC.

This clonotype was recorded many times. In DNA form, the CDR3 reads TGTGCCAGCAGTTTCTCCGACAGGGATTACGGCTACACCTTC. Its protein product is CASSFSDRDYGYTF. This chain uses TRBV12-3 or TRBV12-4 with TRBJ1-2; 7 nucleotides line up with TRBD1. The CDR3 consists of 14 residues. The junction had 9 bases not matched to a gene; V was cut back by 3 bases and J by 8 bases.

This chain's CDR3 is CASSPRDRANTEAFF. CDR3 bases: TGTGCCAGCAGCCCCCGGGACAGGGCGAACACTGAAGCTTTCTTT. The chain has TRBV7-9 and TRBJ1-1; 9 bases match TRBD1. There are 15 residues in the CDR3. J gave up 1 base and V 5 bases, and 5 bases lay outside the gene matches. Germline-derived CDR1 and CDR2 are SEHNR and FQNEAQ (reference sequence).

V and J are TRBV10-3 and TRBJ1-6; maybe TRBD1 (5 bases). The CDR3 covers 14 residues. Trimming shortened V by 4 bases and J by 3 bases, and 7 bases separated the two germline ends. CDR1 is ENHRY, CDR2 SYGVKD, per germline. The CDR3 DNA reads TGTGCCATCAGTGCTGACAGCTATAATTCACCCCTCCACTTT. Protein sequence: CAISADSYNSPLHF.

This rearrangement joins TRBV5-1 to TRBJ2-3; unclear D gene. CDR1 and CDR2 from the germline V gene are SGHRS and YFSETQ. The CDR3 loop spans 13 amino acids. The V end was cut by 3 bases, the J end by 4 bases, with 9 bases between. The CDR3 loop is CASSWAISDTQYF. The CDR3 DNA reads as TGCGCCAGCAGCTGGGCGATTTCAGATACGCAGTATTTT.

The gene calls are TRBV5-1 and TRBJ1-4; the match to TRBD1 covers 9 bases. This CDR3 is 15 amino acids long. Germline V gene lookup returns CDR1 SGHRS and CDR2 YFSETQ. The V gene end was trimmed by 6 bases and the J gene end by 8 bases; junction bases not matched to a gene: 11. Written as DNA, the CDR3 is TGCGCCAGCACCACCGGGACAGGGATGGACGAAAAACTGTTTTTT. Translating gives CASTTGTGMDEKLFF.

The chain joins TRBV5-4 to TRBJ1-2, with 8 bases aligning to TRBD1. The germline CDR1 and CDR2 sequences are SGHNT and YYREEE (reference sequence). V gave up 1 base and J gave up 5 bases; unmatched junction bases: 28. The CDR3 length is 22 residues. The CDR3 here is CASSLKVLNIDDRGGALYGYTF. DNA of the CDR3: TGTGCCAGCAGCTTGAAGGTCTTGAATATCGACGACAGGGGAGGGGCCCTTTATGGCTACACCTTC.

The chain combines TRBV21-1 with TRBJ2-7; the table names TRBD1, a call not compared with the DNA. TRBV21-1 is a known pseudogene. CDR3 size: 15 residues. In DNA form, the CDR3 reads TGTGCCAGCAGCAAATACGGGACACAAACCTACGAGCAGTACTTC. It translates to CASSKYGTQTYEQYF.

This clonotype was counted between two and nine times. CDR3 nucleotides: TGTGCCAACTCGGGACAGGGGAACACTGAAGCTTTCTTT. Amino acids: CANSGQGNTEAFF. The chain recombines TRBV12-3 or TRBV12-4 with TRBJ1-1, with 9 bases aligning to TRBD1. The CDR3 sequence is 13 residues long. V lost 10 bases, J lost 1 base, and 4 bases stayed unmatched.

This clonotype was seen ten or more times. The chain is built from TRBV4-1 and TRBJ1-4, with D hard to call. The CDR3 length is 16 residues. CDR1 MGHRA and CDR2 YSYEKL come from the germline V gene. With 0 bases removed from V and 5 bases from J, the gap between germline ends came to 13 bases. CDR3 bases: TGCGCCAGCAGCCAAGATCAAGGAAAGGAGAATGAAAAACTGTTTTTT. This translates into CASSQDQGKENEKLFF.

The chain couples TRBV5-1 to TRBJ1-1, with 7 positions matching TRBD1. Trimming at V came to 4 bases and at J to 3 bases, leaving 6 bases not matched to a gene. This CDR3 is 14 amino acids long. The germline CDR1 and CDR2 sequences are SGHRS and YFSETQ. The CDR3 loop is CASSLDRVDTEAFF. In DNA form, the CDR3 reads TGCGCCAGCAGCCTTGACAGGGTCGACACTGAAGCTTTCTTT.

Regarding this clonotype: Possible read error: a much larger clone is one base away. This chain uses TRBV14 with TRBJ2-2, with a tentative D call TRBD1 (5 bases). Per germline, CDR1 SGHDN and CDR2 FVKESK. This CDR3 is 15 amino acids long. The CDR3, as DNA: TGTGCCACCAGCCTTCAGGGATGGAACACCGGGGAGCTGTTTTTT. Translated, it gives CATSLQGWNTGELFF.

This clonotype was picked up one time. The rearrangement uses TRBV25-1 and TRBJ2-4; perhaps D is TRBD1 or TRBD2 (7 bases each). The germline V gene encodes CDR1 MGHDK and CDR2 SYGVNS. Trimming pared 4 bases from V and 6 bases from J, leaving 19 bases between. The CDR3 covers 16 residues. The CDR3 coding sequence is TGTGCCAGCAGTGGGGGAGGGGGCAAGTCCAGAAACATTCAGTACTTC. Amino acid sequence: CASSGGGGKSRNIQYF.

The table lists this clonotype with a few counts. The chain combines TRBV10-3 with TRBJ2-1; no clear D gene. This CDR3 is 14 amino acids long. V lost 3 bases and J 2 bases, leaving 8 bases between the germline ends. Per germline, CDR1 ENHRY and CDR2 SYGVKD. The DNA for the CDR3 is TGTGCCATCAGTGATCATAATACCTACAATGAGCAGTTCTTC. Translated, it gives CAISDHNTYNEQFF.

The rearrangement links TRBV7-2 to TRBJ2-1, with 12 bases fitting TRBD1. The CDR3 sequence is 15 residues long. Germline CDR1 reads SGHTA; CDR2 reads FQGNSA. The V segment lost 0 bases and the J segment 6 bases; nucleotides outside the gene matches: 0. The CDR3 nucleotides are TGTGCCAGCAGCTTAGCGGGACAGGGGGCCAATGAGCAGTTCTTC. Its translation is CASSLAGQGANEQFF.